This T cell receptor beta chain was captured in a study of T cell changes during pregnancy in multiple sclerosis. The V segment lost 6 bases and the J segment 2 bases; nucleotides outside the gene matches: 1. The CDR3 is made up of 14 amino acids. Germline CDR1 is SGHAT and CDR2 is FQNNGV. Only in-frame clones appear in the TCRdb table, and some are missing; sequencing was by immunoSEQ multiplex PCR. The sample shows some 70,000 clones, 75% to 90% of them seen only once. Specimen: peripheral blood, collected after pregnancy. The rearrangement uses TRBV11-2 and TRBJ1-3; 10 bases are a match to TRBD1. The receptor's source is a female donor in good health, enrolled as a control in a pregnancy study. The chain's CDR3 is CASRGQGTGNTIYF. For the CDR3, the DNA is TGTGCCAGCAGGGGACAGGGGACTGGAAACACCATATATTTT.